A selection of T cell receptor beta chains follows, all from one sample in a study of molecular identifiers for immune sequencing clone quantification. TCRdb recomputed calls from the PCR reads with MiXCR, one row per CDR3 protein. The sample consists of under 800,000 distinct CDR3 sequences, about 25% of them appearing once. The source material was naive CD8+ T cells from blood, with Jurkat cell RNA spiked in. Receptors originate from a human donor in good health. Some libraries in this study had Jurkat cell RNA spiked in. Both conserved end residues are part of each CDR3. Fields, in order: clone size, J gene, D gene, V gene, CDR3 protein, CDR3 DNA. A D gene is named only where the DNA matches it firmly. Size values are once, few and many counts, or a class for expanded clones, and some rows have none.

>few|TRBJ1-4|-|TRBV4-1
CASSQRTENEKLFF
TGCGCCAGCAGCCAGAGGACAGAAAATGAAAAACTGTTTTTT
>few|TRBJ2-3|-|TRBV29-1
CSVEDLGGDFDTQYF
TGCAGCGTTGAAGATCTGGGGGGAGACTTCGATACGCAGTATTTT
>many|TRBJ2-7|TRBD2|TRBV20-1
CSARVASGRVYEQYF
TGCAGTGCTAGAGTTGCTAGCGGGAGGGTGTACGAGCAGTACTTC
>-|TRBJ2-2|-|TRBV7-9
CASSLSPTGELFF
TGTGCCAGCAGCTTGTCGCCCACCGGGGAGCTGTTTTTT
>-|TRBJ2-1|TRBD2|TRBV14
CASSQVLAEMYDEQFF
TGTGCCAGCAGCCAAGTGCTAGCGGAGATGTACGATGAGCAGTTCTTC
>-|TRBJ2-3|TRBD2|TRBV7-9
CASSSPLAGGRDTQYF
TGTGCCAGCAGCTCTCCCCTAGCGGGAGGCAGAGATACGCAGTATTTT
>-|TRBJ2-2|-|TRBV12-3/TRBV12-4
CASSFTGYTRELFF
TGTGCCAGCAGTTTCACAGGGTACACCAGGGAGCTGTTTTTT
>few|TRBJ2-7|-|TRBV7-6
CASSAATTYEQYF
TGTGCCAGCAGCGCCGCGACCACCTACGAGCAGTACTTC
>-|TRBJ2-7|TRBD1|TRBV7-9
CASSHGQGEAIYEQYF
TGTGCCAGCAGCCACGGACAGGGGGAAGCAATCTACGAGCAGTACTTC
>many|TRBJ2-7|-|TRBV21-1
CASSKEHPSREQYF
TGTGCCAGCAGCAAGGAACACCCCTCTAGGGAGCAGTACTTC
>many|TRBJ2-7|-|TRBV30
CASKGQGGQYF
TGTGCCTCCAAAGGGCAGGGAGGGCAGTACTTC
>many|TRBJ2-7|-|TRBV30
CAWSVGAAYEQYF
TGTGCCTGGAGTGTGGGGGCAGCCTACGAGCAGTACTTC
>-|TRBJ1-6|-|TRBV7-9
CASSIDSGGYNSPLHF
TGTGCCAGCAGCATCGACAGTGGAGGCTATAATTCACCCCTCCACTTT
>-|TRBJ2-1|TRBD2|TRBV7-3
CASSPGLAGVNNEQFF
TGTGCCAGCAGCCCTGGACTAGCGGGAGTGAACAATGAGCAGTTCTTC
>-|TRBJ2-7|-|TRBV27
CTSTEGAGVVEQYF
TGTACCAGCACTGAAGGAGCAGGGGTGGTCGAGCAGTACTTC
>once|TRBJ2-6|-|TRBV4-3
CASSLQQSWGALSDSGANVLTF
TGCGCCAGCAGCCTCCAACAGTCCTGGGGGGCTCTCTCAGACTCTGGGGCCAACGTCCTGACTTTC
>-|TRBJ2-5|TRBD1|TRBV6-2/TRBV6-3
CASSPLTGTEETQCF
TGTGCCAGCAGTCCACTGACCGGGACAGAAGAGACCCAGTGCTTC
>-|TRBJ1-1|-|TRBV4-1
CASSQDPVGPGDTEAFF
TGCGCCAGCAGCCAAGATCCGGTAGGGCCTGGGGACACTGAAGCTTTCTTT
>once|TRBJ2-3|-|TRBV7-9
CGSSPVLVGASTDTQYF
TGTGGCAGCAGCCCCGTGCTAGTGGGGGCCAGCACAGATACGCAGTATTTT
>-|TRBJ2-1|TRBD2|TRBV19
CASSIVAGDYNEQFF
TGTGCCAGTAGTATCGTAGCGGGGGATTACAATGAGCAGTTCTTC
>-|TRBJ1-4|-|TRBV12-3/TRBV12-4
CASSYSVRWKLFF
TGTGCCAGCAGTTATTCGGTTAGGTGGAAACTGTTTTTT
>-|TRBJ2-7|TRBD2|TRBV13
CASSLTSGEQYF
TGTGCCAGCAGCTTGACTAGCGGTGAGCAGTACTTC
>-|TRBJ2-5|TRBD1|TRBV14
CASSQDRFPQGETQYF
TGTGCCAGCAGCCAAGATCGGTTTCCACAGGGGGAGACCCAGTACTTC
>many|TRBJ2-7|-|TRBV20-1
CSARDPGAPYEQYF
TGCAGTGCTAGAGATCCGGGGGCCCCCTACGAGCAGTACTTC
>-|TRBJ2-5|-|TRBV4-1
CASSQANTGFQETQYF
TGCGCCAGCAGCCAGGCCAACACAGGGTTCCAAGAGACCCAGTACTTC
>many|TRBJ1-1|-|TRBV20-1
CSARDWRRVNTEAFF
TGCAGTGCTAGAGATTGGCGCAGAGTCAACACTGAAGCTTTCTTT
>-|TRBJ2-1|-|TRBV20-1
CSVGGRSSYNEQFF
TGCAGTGTCGGGGGCAGGAGCTCCTACAATGAGCAGTTCTTC
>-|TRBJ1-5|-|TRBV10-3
CAISGGVKVAYQPQHF
TGTGCCATCAGCGGAGGGGTAAAGGTCGCCTATCAGCCCCAGCATTTT
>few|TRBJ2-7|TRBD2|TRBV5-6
CASKLLAGGPDEQYF
TGTGCCAGCAAATTACTAGCGGGGGGGCCAGACGAGCAGTACTTC
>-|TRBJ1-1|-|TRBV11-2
CASSLGAQIGWGVNTEAFF
TGTGCCAGCAGCTTAGGGGCACAGATTGGATGGGGCGTGAACACTGAAGCTTTCTTT
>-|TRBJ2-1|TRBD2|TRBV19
CASSIRGRGNEQFF
TGTGCCAGTAGTATTCGGGGGAGGGGAAATGAGCAGTTCTTC
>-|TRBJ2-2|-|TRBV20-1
CSARGMLNTGELFF
TGCAGTGCTAGGGGGATGCTAAACACCGGGGAGCTGTTTTTT
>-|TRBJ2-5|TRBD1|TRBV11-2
CASSLDEGQGVETQYF
TGTGCCAGCAGCTTAGATGAGGGACAGGGAGTCGAGACCCAGTACTTC
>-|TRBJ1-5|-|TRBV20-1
CSARDPGGDQPQHF
TGCAGTGCTAGAGATCCGGGGGGCGATCAGCCCCAGCATTTT